The rows below give T cell receptor beta chains drawn from one sample of a study of control samples from healthy donors and cancer patients. The data were produced by immunoSEQ multiplex PCR, yet TCRdb's version contains in-frame clones alone and is incomplete. There are roughly 190,000 clones in the sample, with roughly 2% held by the top ten. The sequenced sample consisted of blood. All receptors come from a woman under 40 in good health. CDR3s include the opening cysteine and the closing phenylalanine or tryptophan. The order of the fields is V gene, J gene, D gene, CDR3 protein, CDR3 DNA. D genes are given only for firm matches.

TRBV5-4,TRBJ1-2,-,CASSFEGILYGYTF,TGTGCCAGCAGCTTTGAGGGGATTCTCTATGGCTACACCTTC
TRBV6-4,TRBJ2-3,-,CATRPGQITDTQYF,TGTGCCACCCGCCCCGGACAGATCACAGATACGCAGTATTTT
TRBV24-1,TRBJ2-1,TRBD2,CATSDARLAGGVYEQFF,TGTGCCACCAGTGATGCCCGACTAGCGGGGGGTGTGTATGAGCAGTTCTTC
TRBV7-9,TRBJ1-2,TRBD1,CASTRDSLNYGYTF,TGTGCCAGCACCAGGGACAGCCTTAACTATGGCTACACCTTC
TRBV3-1/TRBV3-2,TRBJ2-5,TRBD2,CASSHESGGKETQYF,TGTGCCAGCAGCCATGAAAGCGGGGGGAAAGAGACCCAGTACTTC
TRBV28,TRBJ2-3,TRBD1,CASSFPWTGALQTDTQYF,TGTGCCAGCAGTTTCCCGTGGACAGGGGCCCTCCAAACAGATACGCAGTATTTT
TRBV9,TRBJ2-7,-,CASSVAGADEQYF,TGTGCCAGCAGCGTAGCGGGGGCCGACGAGCAGTACTTC
TRBV7-2,TRBJ2-3,TRBD2,CASSLAVGGLCTDTQYF,TGTGCCAGCAGCTTAGCGGTGGGAGGGCTCTGCACAGATACGCAGTATTTT
TRBV9,TRBJ1-3,-,CASSVGQGGDTIYF,TGTGCCAGCAGCGTAGGGCAGGGAGGGGACACCATATATTTT
TRBV28,TRBJ2-3,-,CASSLPGGSDTQYF,TGTGCCAGCAGTCTCCCCGGGGGCTCAGATACGCAGTATTTT
TRBV19,TRBJ2-7,TRBD1,CASSSQGAHEQYF,TGTGCCAGTAGTAGCCAGGGGGCCCACGAGCAGTACTTC
TRBV28,TRBJ1-2,-,CASSLWGGYTF,TGTGCCAGCAGTCTCTGGGGAGGCTACACCTTC
TRBV4-2,TRBJ2-1,-,CASSQGGYSTNEQFF,TGTGCCAGCAGCCAAGGGGGTTATAGTACCAATGAGCAGTTCTTC
TRBV18,TRBJ1-2,TRBD1,CASSPQTGTGRGGYTF,TGTGCCAGCTCACCCCAAACCGGGACAGGGAGAGGAGGCTACACCTTC
TRBV5-8,TRBJ1-5,-,CASSPGIRGQPQHF,TGTGCCAGCAGCCCCGGGATCCGGGGTCAGCCCCAGCATTTT
TRBV6-5,TRBJ1-4,-,CASRLDDPKDEKLFF,TGTGCCAGCCGTCTCGACGACCCTAAAGATGAAAAACTGTTTTTT
TRBV5-4,TRBJ1-4,-,CASSLASVPGEKLFF,TGTGCCAGCAGCTTGGCCTCGGTACCGGGGGAAAAACTGTTTTTT
TRBV4-1,TRBJ2-7,-,CASSLSQSVRESYEQYF,TGCGCCAGCAGCCTGAGCCAAAGCGTCAGGGAGAGCTACGAGCAGTACTTC
TRBV19,TRBJ2-6,-,CASMRKGQELYSGANVLTF,TGTGCCAGTATGAGGAAGGGGCAGGAGCTTTACTCTGGGGCCAACGTCCTGACTTTC
TRBV3-1/TRBV3-2,TRBJ1-2,-,CASSQAGAGYTF,TGTGCCAGCAGCCAAGCTGGGGCTGGCTACACCTTC
TRBV9,TRBJ1-4,TRBD1,CASSVSLGQGYEKLFF,TGTGCCAGCAGCGTAAGTTTAGGACAGGGGTATGAAAAACTGTTTTTT
TRBV6-5,TRBJ2-3,-,CASSIPQSTDTQYF,TGTGCCAGCAGTATCCCACAAAGCACAGATACGCAGTATTTT
TRBV19,TRBJ1-1,-,CASRTGTYTEAFF,TGTGCCAGTAGGACCGGGACCTACACTGAAGCTTTCTTT
TRBV11-2,TRBJ1-1,-,CASSFRLNTEAFF,TGTGCCAGCAGCTTCAGACTGAACACTGAAGCTTTCTTT
TRBV21-1,TRBJ1-6,-,CASSKAQQGPENNSPLHF,TGTGCCAGCAGCAAAGCGCAGCAGGGGCCCGAGAATAATTCACCCCTCCACTTT
TRBV7-8,TRBJ2-3,TRBD2,CASSALAGALTDTQYF,TGTGCCAGCAGCGCGCTAGCGGGGGCCCTCACAGATACGCAGTATTTT
TRBV5-1,TRBJ1-1,-,CASSSAPPNTEAFF,TGCGCCAGCAGCTCCGCCCCACCGAACACTGAAGCTTTCTTT
TRBV5-1,TRBJ1-6,-,CASSRTVDSPLHF,TGCGCCAGCAGCCGAACTGTGGATTCACCCCTCCACTTT
TRBV6-4,TRBJ2-1,-,CASSDSSGSYNEQFF,TGTGCCAGCAGTGACTCTAGCGGCTCCTACAATGAGCAGTTCTTC
TRBV7-9,TRBJ2-1,TRBD1,CASSLGGGPGNEQFF,TGTGCCAGCAGCTTAGGAGGGGGCCCCGGAAATGAGCAGTTCTTC
TRBV4-3,TRBJ2-7,TRBD1,CASSQGTGSKGEQYF,TGCGCCAGCAGCCAAGGGACAGGTTCGAAGGGGGAGCAGTACTTC
TRBV10-3,TRBJ1-2,TRBD1,CAITVRTGVGYTF,TGTGCCATCACCGTCAGGACAGGGGTAGGCTACACCTTC
TRBV4-3,TRBJ2-5,TRBD2,CASSRLAGKTQYF,TGCGCCAGCAGCCGACTAGCGGGGAAGACCCAGTACTTC
TRBV5-1,TRBJ1-2,TRBD1,CASSTGVALYGYTF,TGCGCCAGCAGCACAGGGGTGGCCCTCTATGGCTACACCTTC
TRBV10-3,TRBJ2-7,-,CASRRDGGGGLDEQYF,TGTGCCAGCCGGAGGGATGGAGGGGGGGGCCTGGACGAGCAGTACTTC
TRBV12-3/TRBV12-4,TRBJ1-1,-,CASRRTRQGEFF,TGTGCCAGCAGAAGGACACGGCAGGGTGAGTTCTTT
TRBV27,TRBJ2-7,-,CASSLASSYEQYF,TGTGCCAGCAGTTTGGCCAGCTCCTACGAGCAGTACTTC
TRBV5-1,TRBJ1-5,-,CASSVGTANQPQHF,TGCGCCAGCTCCGTAGGGACGGCTAATCAGCCCCAGCATTTT
TRBV7-3,TRBJ2-3,-,CASSLGRTDTQYF,TGTGCCAGCAGCTTAGGCCGGACAGATACGCAGTATTTT
TRBV5-8,TRBJ1-2,-,CASSGAAFGEGGYTF,TGTGCCAGCAGCGGAGCAGCCTTCGGAGAGGGTGGCTACACCTTC
TRBV6-5,TRBJ1-6,TRBD1,CASSYSRNRGDSPLHF,TGTGCCAGCAGTTACTCGAGGAACAGGGGGGATTCACCCCTCCACTTT
TRBV6-6,TRBJ1-5,-,CASSRVGSNQPQHF,TGTGCCAGCAGTCGAGTGGGGAGCAATCAGCCCCAGCATTTT
TRBV27,TRBJ2-7,TRBD2,CASSSRGSGGTYEQYF,TGTGCCAGCAGTTCTCGGGGAAGCGGGGGGACCTACGAGCAGTACTTC
TRBV19,TRBJ2-4,-,CASSIRSGVQYF,TGTGCCAGTAGTATAAGGTCCGGGGTTCAGTACTTC
TRBV6-2/TRBV6-3,TRBJ1-2,-,CASSYETNYGYTF,TGTGCCAGCAGTTACGAGACTAACTATGGCTACACCTTC
TRBV6-5,TRBJ1-6,TRBD1,CASSRDRGGISPLHF,TGTGCCAGCAGTCGGGACAGGGGAGGGATTTCACCCCTCCACTTT
TRBV16,TRBJ2-5,TRBD1,CASSQDGTGETQYF,TGTGCCAGCAGCCAGGACGGGACAGGAGAGACCCAGTACTTC
TRBV5-4,TRBJ2-7,TRBD1,CASSPRSPGQGLSEQYF,TGTGCCAGCAGCCCCCGTTCCCCGGGACAGGGCCTGTCTGAGCAGTACTTC
TRBV19,TRBJ2-7,-,CASSILGDPSYEQYF,TGTGCCAGTAGTATTTTAGGGGACCCATCCTACGAGCAGTACTTC
TRBV4-2,TRBJ1-1,TRBD1,CASSPAGGLSTEAFF,TGTGCCAGCTCCCCAGCAGGGGGCCTTAGCACTGAAGCTTTCTTT
TRBV18,TRBJ2-7,-,CASSPGQGSGEQYF,TGTGCCAGCTCACCGGGCCAGGGCTCGGGCGAGCAGTACTTC
TRBV4-2,TRBJ1-5,-,CASSQISPSQPQHF,TGTGCCAGCAGCCAAATAAGCCCTTCTCAGCCCCAGCATTTT
TRBV19,TRBJ1-5,-,CASSNRQGGNQPQHF,TGTGCCAGTAGTAACCGGCAGGGTGGCAATCAGCCCCAGCATTTT
TRBV6-1,TRBJ2-7,-,CASSVKGSGLRPEQYF,TGTGCCAGCAGTGTAAAGGGTAGCGGCCTACGGCCCGAGCAGTACTTC
TRBV19,TRBJ1-6,-,CASRPQAVHSPLHF,TGTGCCAGTAGACCCCAGGCAGTACATTCACCCCTCCACTTT